This is a list of T cell receptor beta chains from one sample in a study of cytotoxic CD8 clonotypes in ibrutinib-treated CLL. The repertoire was sequenced with immunoSEQ multiplex PCR; TCRdb's copy has only in-frame clones and lacks some. The table shows tens of thousands of clones, with nearly 70% occurring only once. The specimen was PBMCs, collected after 12 months of ibrutinib treatment. These receptor sequences come from a human donor with chronic lymphocytic leukemia. Each CDR3 is given with its conserved first and last residue. The D gene is left open where the match is weak. Rows may omit the clone size; those that give it use once, few, many or a size class.

cdr3_length	v_call	clone_size	j_call	d_call	cdr3_nt	cdr3_aa
11	TRBV29-1	NA	TRBJ1-2	NA	TGCACCTCAGGTGACAGCGGTGGCTACACCTTC	CTSGDSGGYTF
13	TRBV28	NA	TRBJ1-2	NA	TGTGCCAGCAGAAAGACAGGTTCATATGGCTACACCTTC	CASRKTGSYGYTF
17	TRBV4-1	NA	TRBJ1-5	NA	TGCGCCAGCAGCCAAGATTGGTCGGGGGCGGAGAAGCAGCCCCAGCATTTT	CASSQDWSGAEKQPQHF
14	TRBV5-1	once	TRBJ2-1	NA	TGCGCCAGCAGCGCGTCCCTCTCCTACAATGAGCAGTTCTTC	CASSASLSYNEQFF
14	TRBV10-2	NA	TRBJ2-7	NA	TGCGCCAGCAGTCCCGGGCTCTCTCCGGGCGAGCAGTACTTC	CASSPGLSPGEQYF
14	TRBV2	once	TRBJ1-4	NA	TGTGCCAGCAGAGAAGGGACAACTAATGAAAAACTGTTTTTT	CASREGTTNEKLFF
16	TRBV6-5	NA	TRBJ2-2	NA	TGTGCCAGCAGTTCTCGGCGGGGCGCGAACACCGGGGAGCTGTTTTTT	CASSSRRGANTGELFF
15	TRBV7-2	NA	TRBJ2-1	TRBD1	TGTGCCAGCAGCCCGCGACAGGGACCTCCCAATGAGCAGTTCTTC	CASSPRQGPPNEQFF
14	TRBV7-9	once	TRBJ1-1	NA	TGTGCCAGCAGCTTAGAACAGGGCGGCACTGAAGCTTTCTTT	CASSLEQGGTEAFF
15	TRBV11-2	NA	TRBJ2-2	NA	TGTGCCAGCAGCCCCGTGCTGGGTGGCACCGGGGAGCTGTTTTTT	CASSPVLGGTGELFF
13	TRBV6-1	once	TRBJ1-3	NA	TGTGCCAGCAGTGAAAACAGGGTCGGCACCATATATTTT	CASSENRVGTIYF
14	TRBV29-1	NA	TRBJ2-1	NA	TGCAGCGTTGATTTCGGGGGATCCTACAATGAGCAGTTCTTC	CSVDFGGSYNEQFF
15	TRBV11-3	once	TRBJ2-5	TRBD2	TGTGCCAGCAGCTTAGGTCCGGGAGGATGGGAGACCCAGTACTTC	CASSLGPGGWETQYF
16	TRBV4-1	NA	TRBJ2-7	TRBD1	TGCGCCAGCAGCCCCTATCCCAGACAGGGCTCCTACGAGCAGTACTTC	CASSPYPRQGSYEQYF
18	TRBV9	once	TRBJ2-6	TRBD1	TGTGCCAGCAGCCCACGGGACAGGGTATTATCTGGGGCCAACGTCCTGACTTTC	CASSPRDRVLSGANVLTF
14	TRBV4-2	NA	TRBJ1-1	NA	TGTGCCAGCAGCCAAGGTACAGGGTCGGGTCTAGCTTTCTTT	CASSQGTGSGLAFF
16	TRBV11-2	NA	TRBJ2-6	NA	TGTGCCAGCAGCTTAGCCCAGGGCGCTGGGGCCAACGTCCTGACTTTC	CASSLAQGAGANVLTF
13	TRBV11-2	once	TRBJ1-3	NA	TGTGCCAGCAGCTTAGCAGGGGGAAACACCATATATTTT	CASSLAGGNTIYF
13	TRBV11-1	few	TRBJ2-3	NA	TGTGCCAGCAGCCCTGACGGGACAGATACGCAGTATTTT	CASSPDGTDTQYF
14	TRBV29-1	NA	TRBJ2-3	TRBD2	TGCAGCGTTGTTGCGGGAGGGCCCCCAGATACGCAGTATTTT	CSVVAGGPPDTQYF
12	TRBV7-2	NA	TRBJ2-1	NA	TGTGCCAGCAGCTGGCAGGGCTATGAGCAGTTCTTC	CASSWQGYEQFF
13	TRBV11-3	NA	TRBJ2-3	NA	TGTGCCAGCGCAGGGACTAGCACAGATACGCAGTATTTT	CASAGTSTDTQYF
15	TRBV5-1	NA	TRBJ2-1	TRBD2	TGCGCCAGCAGCTTGCGGCTAGCGGGAGGCAATGAGCAGTTCTTC	CASSLRLAGGNEQFF
13	TRBV9	NA	TRBJ1-1	NA	TGTGCCAGCAGCACCACCTCCCGGGCTGAAGCTTTCTTT	CASSTTSRAEAFF
14	TRBV18	NA	TRBJ1-4	TRBD1	TGTGCCAGCTCACGGGGGACAGAGGGTGAAAAACTGTTTTTT	CASSRGTEGEKLFF
13	TRBV11-3	NA	TRBJ1-1	NA	TGTGCCAGCAGCTTAGGCGAGGACTCTGAAGCTTTCTTT	CASSLGEDSEAFF
16	TRBV7-8	NA	TRBJ2-5	NA	TGTGCCAGCAGCTTTGCCCGCGACACATACCAAGAGACCCAGTACTTC	CASSFARDTYQETQYF
20	TRBV9	NA	TRBJ2-1	TRBD2	TGTGCCAGCAGCGTAGCTCTAGCGGGAGGGGCGACAGGGACCTACAATGAGCAGTTCTTC	CASSVALAGGATGTYNEQFF